Shown below are 27 T cell receptor beta chains from a single sample sequenced in a study of memory CD4+ T cells and cytomegalovirus serostatus. Single viable CD3+CD4+CD8-CD45RO+ cells were sorted as the memory CD4+ T cells. Generated by immunoSEQ multiplex PCR, the TCRdb table keeps only in-frame clones and is missing some. The sample lists fewer than 90,000 clones, under 80% occurring once. The sequenced material came from memory CD4+ T cells from blood. The receptors shown here come from an adult in good health and CMV-seropositive.

This clone was counted once. This rearrangement joins TRBV7-9 to TRBJ2-3; the D gene is possibly TRBD1 (5 bases). V lost 0 bases and J 8 bases, leaving 15 bases between the germline ends. CDR1 and CDR2 (germline): SEHNR, FQNEAQ (reference sequence). CDR3 length equals 15 residues. The CDR3 region has the DNA TGTGCCAGCAGCTTAGCGATGGGGCAGAAGGGTACGCAGTATTTT. Translated: CASSLAMGQKGTQYF. Full variable domain (outside the CDR3, taken from reference TRBV7-9 and TRBJ2-3): DTGVSQNPRHKITKRGQNVTFRCDPISEHNRLYWYRQTLGQGPEFLTYFQNEAQLEKSRLLSDRFSAERPKGSFSTLEIQRTEQGDSAMYLCASSLAMGQKGTQYFGPGTRLTVL.

This clone was counted a single time. This chain uses TRBV4-3 with TRBJ2-3; D is unclear. V lost 5 bases and J 7 bases, leaving 19 bases between the germline ends. Germline V CDR1 and CDR2: LGHNA, YSLEER. The CDR3 totals 15 residues. CDR3 in DNA: TGCGCCAGCAGCGACGGACCCTTAGCTTCGAATACGCAGTATTTT. It yields the protein CASSDGPLASNTQYF.

This clone was seen a few times. The V and J genes are TRBV4-3 and TRBJ1-4; maybe TRBD1 (6 bases). V dropped 3 bases and J dropped 5 bases, with 16 bases sitting between them. The V gene's germline CDR1 is LGHNA and CDR2 YSLEER. The CDR3 is 16 amino acids. CDR3 loop: CASSQEFRGGNEKLFF. The CDR3 nucleotides are TGCGCCAGCAGCCAGGAATTCAGGGGAGGGAATGAAAAACTGTTTTTT.

The V and J genes are TRBV4-2 and TRBJ2-2, with D perhaps TRBD1 or TRBD2 (5 bases each). Germline V gives CDR1 LGHNA, CDR2 YNFKEQ. Trimming took 2 bases from V and 1 from J, leaving 8 bases between them. There are 15 residues in the CDR3. For the CDR3, the DNA is TGTGCCAGCAGCCAAACGGGACGGAACACCGGGGAGCTGTTTTTT. This codes for CASSQTGRNTGELFF.

The chain couples TRBV10-3 to TRBJ1-2; D is unclear. The CDR3 spans 13 residues. From germline, CDR1 is ENHRY and CDR2 SYGVKD. V dropped 4 bases and J dropped 3 bases, with 9 bases sitting between them. Here the CDR3 DNA reads TGTGCCATCAGTGTAGCCATCGACTATGGCTACACCTTC. This gives the protein CAISVAIDYGYTF.

This chain links TRBV2 with TRBJ1-4; 8 bases match TRBD1. With V trimmed by 2 bases and J by 7 bases, 3 bases remained unmatched. The CDR3 is made up of 14 amino acids. Germline values: CDR1 SNHLY, CDR2 FYNNEI. CDR3 coding DNA: TGTGCCAGCAGTGAATATACAGGGGGTGAAAAACTGTTTTTT. This encodes CASSEYTGGEKLFF.

The chain employs TRBV7-2 and TRBJ2-4, with 9 nucleotides matching TRBD2. V shed 0 bases and J 3 bases; nucleotides not matched to a gene: 6. The CDR3 sequence is 17 residues long. CDR1 is SGHTA, CDR2 FQGNSA, per germline. The CDR3 DNA sequence: TGTGCCAGCAGCTTAGCGCGAGCGGGAGGCGACAAAAACATTCAGTACTTC. Residues: CASSLARAGGDKNIQYF.

The chain recombines TRBV4-1 with TRBJ2-5; D is unclear. There are 14 residues in the CDR3. The V gene's germline CDR1 is MGHRA and CDR2 YSYEKL. Trimming stripped 2 bases from V and 2 bases from J, with 9 bases between. This chain's CDR3 is CASSQTRRQETQYF. The DNA for the CDR3 is TGCGCCAGCAGCCAAACCCGACGGCAAGAGACCCAGTACTTC.

This clone appeared a single time. The chain has TRBV5-3 and TRBJ1-4; TRBD1 agrees at 8 bases. TRBV5-3 is an open reading frame whose function is uncertain. CDR3 length: 17 residues. V was clipped by 3 bases and J by 7 bases; unmatched bases: 14. This chain's CDR3 is CARSSPTGAPMSEKLFF. The CDR3 DNA is TGTGCCAGAAGCTCCCCGACAGGGGCCCCGATGAGTGAAAAACTGTTTTTT.

The chain recombines TRBV15 with TRBJ2-1; perhaps TRBD2 as D (5 bases). Per the germline V gene, CDR1 is LNHNV and CDR2 is YYDKDF (reference sequence). Trimming removed 0 bases at V and 10 bases at J, with 10 bases between. The CDR3 extends over 13 amino acids. This CDR3 reads CATSRDRGREQFF. In DNA, the CDR3 is TGTGCCACCAGCAGAGATCGTGGGAGAGAGCAGTTCTTC.

The chain has TRBV5-6 and TRBJ1-2, with a possible D match to TRBD1 (5 bases). CDR1 SGHDT and CDR2 YYEEEE come from the germline V gene. The CDR3 spans 14 residues. The V end was cut by 3 bases, the J end by 5 bases, with 14 bases between. The CDR3 region is CASSSPGRSYGYTF. The CDR3 DNA follows: TGTGCCAGCAGCTCTCCGGGACGGAGTTATGGCTACACCTTC.

This chain uses TRBV6-5 with TRBJ2-5; 12 bases are a match to TRBD2. Germline V gives CDR1 MNHEY, CDR2 SVGAGI. V lost 6 bases, J lost 8 bases, and 7 bases stayed unmatched. The CDR3 runs 14 residues. CDR3 nucleotides: TGTGCCAGCAGCCTAGCGGGGGGGCCCAGAACCCAGTACTTC. The encoded protein is CASSLAGGPRTQYF.

This chain joins TRBV5-8 and TRBJ2-4; the D call may be TRBD1 or TRBD2 (5 bases each). Germline-derived CDR1 and CDR2 are SGHTS and YDEGEE. The CDR3 loop spans 13 amino acids. Trimming left V 2 bases short and J 8 bases short, with 11 bases between. The CDR3 bases are TGTGCCAGCAGCTTAAGTGGGGGAGACATTCAGTACTTC. Its translation: CASSLSGGDIQYF.

The chain has TRBV18 and TRBJ2-7; TRBD2 matches at 13 bases. The V gene end was trimmed by 5 bases and the J gene end by 0 bases; junction bases not matched to a gene: 7. In germline, CDR1 is KGHSH, CDR2 LQKENI. CDR3 length equals 17 residues. The chain's CDR3 is CASSGLAGVTLSYEQYF. The CDR3 DNA sequence: TGTGCCAGCTCAGGACTAGCGGGGGTTACCCTCTCCTACGAGCAGTACTTC.

The chain recombines TRBV10-1 with TRBJ2-7, with 8 bases fitting TRBD2. CDR1 and CDR2 from the germline V gene are WNHNN and SYGVQD (reference sequence). Trimming removed 8 bases from V and 2 bases from J; junction bases left unmatched: 23. The CDR3 runs 19 residues. CDR3 region: CASLPRDSGTTLQPYEQYV. DNA of the CDR3: TGCGCCAGCCTCCCCCGGGATAGCGGGACAACCCTCCAGCCCTACGAGCAGTACGTC.

This clone was picked up a small number of times. The genes are TRBV6-6 and TRBJ1-2, with a tentative D call TRBD1 (6 bases). CDR3 length equals 13 residues. Germline V gene lookup returns CDR1 MNHNY and CDR2 SVGAGI (reference sequence). V gave up 4 bases and J gave up 8 bases, with 14 bases separating them. CDR3 amino acids: CASSSQPQGGYTF. In nucleotides, the CDR3 is TGTGCCAGCAGTTCTCAACCACAGGGAGGCTACACCTTC.

The rearrangement uses TRBV7-8 and TRBJ2-1, with 7 bases fitting TRBD2. Unmatched junction bases numbered 2, after V lost 3 bases and J lost 3 bases. The CDR3 has 14 amino acids. Per germline, CDR1 SGHVS and CDR2 FQNEAQ. For the CDR3, the DNA is TGTGCCAGCAGCTTGGGACTACGCTACAATGAGCAGTTCTTC. Protein: CASSLGLRYNEQFF.

This clone was counted once. The chain is built from TRBV10-3 and TRBJ2-3; D uncertain. The CDR3 covers 15 residues. The V gene lost 0 bases and the J gene lost 0 bases, with 7 bases spanning the gap. Germline values: CDR1 ENHRY, CDR2 SYGVKD. In nucleotides, the CDR3 is TGTGCCATCAGTGAGTCCGTCATTAGCACAGATACGCAGTATTTT. This translates into CAISESVISTDTQYF.

The genes are TRBV18 and TRBJ1-6; D perhaps matches TRBD1 (5 bases). V lost 3 bases to trimming and J lost 6 bases, with 12 bases between them. The CDR3 loop spans 15 amino acids. Germline V gene data show CDR1 as KGHSH and CDR2 as LQKENI. As DNA, the CDR3 is TGTGCCAGCTCACCGACGACAGTACCTAATTCACCCCTCCACTTT. It specifies CASSPTTVPNSPLHF.

Written as DNA, the CDR3 is TGTGCCAGCAGCGGATTGGCGGAGGGAAGGGAGGTAGCTTTCTTT. It encodes CASSGLAEGREVAFF. This chain connects TRBV21-1 to TRBJ1-1. TRBV21-1 represents a pseudogene. CDR3 length equals 15 residues.

The J gene is TRBJ1-1, the V gene TRBV7-9, with a possible D match to TRBD1 (5 bases). V was trimmed by 2 bases and J by 1 base, leaving 14 bases between them. The CDR3 contains 16 residues. CDR1 and CDR2 (germline): SEHNR, FQNEAQ (reference sequence). The CDR3 nucleotides read TGTGCCAGCAGCTTACCCGCCGGGACTTCGAACACTGAAGCTTTCTTT. Encoded protein: CASSLPAGTSNTEAFF.

The chain joins TRBV5-4 to TRBJ2-3, with TRBD2 identical over 8 bases. Losses at the gene ends were 0 bases for V and 8 bases for J; bases not matched to a gene: 8. The CDR3 totals 15 residues. Looked up from germline, CDR1 is SGHNT and CDR2 is YYREEE (reference sequence). The CDR3 protein is CASSLGAGEGGTQYF. Here the CDR3 DNA reads TGTGCCAGCAGCTTGGGAGCGGGAGAAGGGGGTACGCAGTATTTT. Full variable domain (rest looked up from reference TRBV5-4 and TRBJ2-3): ETGVTQSPTHLIKTRGQQVTLRCSSQSGHNTVSWYQQALGQGPQFIFQYYREEENGRGNFPPRFSGLQFPNYSSELNVNALELDDSALYLCASSLGAGEGGTQYFGPGTRLTVL.

The V gene is TRBV7-9, the J gene TRBJ1-3; TRBD1 matches at 7 bases. V shed 3 bases and J 3 bases; nucleotides not matched to a gene: 14. The CDR3 has 18 residues. The germline V gene has CDR1 SEHNR and CDR2 FQNEAQ (reference sequence). CDR3 residues: CASSFLYRGPVFGNTIYF. CDR3 DNA sequence: TGTGCCAGCAGCTTCTTATACAGGGGCCCTGTTTTTGGAAACACCATATATTTT.

This chain uses TRBV5-5 with TRBJ1-5; TRBD1 aligns across 9 bases. CDR3 length: 15 residues. The germline V gene encodes CDR1 SGHKS and CDR2 YYEKEE (reference sequence). J gave up 5 bases and V 4 bases, and 7 bases lay outside the gene matches. The CDR3 DNA reads as TGTGCCAGCAGCGGAGGACAGGGGAAGGATCAGCCCCAGCATTTT. Residues: CASSGGQGKDQPQHF.

The chain combines TRBV4-1 with TRBJ1-5; no clear D gene. Trimming cost V 1 base and J 2 bases, with 15 bases left between them. The V gene's germline CDR1 is MGHRA and CDR2 YSYEKL. The CDR3 loop spans 17 amino acids. The chain's CDR3 is CASSQAGGAHGNQPQHF. The CDR3 DNA follows: TGCGCCAGCAGCCAAGCGGGTGGTGCTCATGGCAATCAGCCCCAGCATTTT.

The J gene is TRBJ2-3, the V gene TRBV7-9, with D possibly matching TRBD1 (5 bases). The CDR3 has 15 amino acids. Germline V gene lookup returns CDR1 SEHNR and CDR2 FQNEAQ (reference sequence). The V end was cut by 4 bases, the J end by 0 bases, with 11 bases between. CDR3 DNA sequence: TGTGCCAGCAGCTACCAGGGCGTTAGCACAGATACGCAGTATTTT. Translation: CASSYQGVSTDTQYF.

The chain's CDR3 is CASSAGSGANVLTF. CDR3 sequence (DNA): TGTGCCAGCAGCGCAGGCTCTGGGGCCAACGTCCTGACTTTC. V usage is TRBV9 and J usage is TRBJ2-6, with unresolved D. V was pared by 3 bases and J by 0 bases, with 4 bases between. Per germline, CDR1 SGDLS and CDR2 YYNGEE. This CDR3 has 14 amino acids.